The 11 T cell receptor beta chains given below trace back to one sample, sequenced in a study of T cells after yellow fever vaccination. TCRdb re-called the 5' RACE reads with MiXCR, one entry per CDR3 protein. The data contain some 110,000 distinct CDR3 sequences, roughly 8.4% of them singletons. The source was CD8+ T cells sorted from PBMCs, collected 45 days after the yellow fever booster vaccination. These receptors came from a man aged 30 to 39 who received the YFV17D yellow fever vaccine.

The chain carries TRBV24-1 and TRBJ1-1, with D uncertain. This CDR3 has 14 residues. V was pared by 4 bases and J by 0 bases, with 8 bases between. Germline V CDR1 and CDR2: KGHDR, SFDVKD. The CDR3 loop reads CATSESAVNTEAFF. As DNA, the CDR3 is TGTGCCACCAGTGAATCGGCAGTGAACACTGAAGCTTTCTTT.

The table lists this clonotype with a few counts. V gene TRBV19 combines with J gene TRBJ1-5; D is ambiguous. Germline CDR1 and CDR2: LNHDA and SQIVND (reference sequence). V lost 3 bases to trimming and J lost 0 bases, with 9 bases between them. This CDR3 comprises 15 residues. The CDR3 coding sequence is TGTGCCAGTAGTATGGTCCTGGGTAGCAATCAGCCCCAGCATTTT. Translating gives CASSMVLGSNQPQHF. Together with reference TRBV19 and TRBJ1-5, the CDR3 gives the full variable domain: DGGITQSPKYLFRKEGQNVTLSCEQNLNHDAMYWYRQDPGQGLRLIYYSQIVNDFQKGDIAEGYSVSREKKESFPLTVTSAQKNPTAFYLCASSMVLGSNQPQHFGDGTRLSIL.

This clonotype was seen many times. The chain has TRBV20-1 and TRBJ1-1; D is undetermined. Deletions cut 6 bases from V and 5 bases from J, with 13 bases between. The CDR3 has 12 residues. Germline CDR1 DFQATT, CDR2 SNEGSKA (reference sequence). For the CDR3, the DNA is TGCAGTGCGCCTCCCCTGGGAACTGAAGCTTTCTTT. This sequence encodes CSAPPLGTEAFF.

This clonotype was recorded many times. The chain links TRBV19 to TRBJ2-3; D is ambiguous. Germline-derived CDR1 and CDR2 are LNHDA and SQIVND (reference sequence). The V end was cut by 3 bases, the J end by 4 bases, with 17 bases between. CDR3 length: 16 residues. CDR3 amino acids: CASSIFGPVSPDTQYF. The CDR3 DNA is TGTGCCAGTAGTATCTTCGGGCCCGTCTCGCCAGATACGCAGTATTTT.

This clonotype has just a few counts. V and J are TRBV19 and TRBJ2-1, with TRBD2 identical over 12 bases. The CDR3 runs to 13 residues. V was pared by 10 bases and J by 4 bases, with 2 bases of the junction left unmatched. Germline values: CDR1 LNHDA, CDR2 SQIVND (reference sequence). CDR3 bases: TGTGCCACGCTAGCGGGAGGGTACAATGAGCAGTTCTTC. Protein sequence: CATLAGGYNEQFF.

As regards this clonotype: A much larger clone is a single base away; this may be a read error. The gene calls are TRBV20-1 and TRBJ2-7; D assignment may be TRBD1 or TRBD2 (5 bases each). V lost 7 bases, J lost 1 base, and 14 bases lay in between. The CDR3 loop spans 13 amino acids. Germline CDR1 DFQATT, CDR2 SNEGSKA (reference sequence). In nucleotides, the CDR3 is TGCAGTGTCACCGGGACCCAGTCCTACGAGCAGTACTTC. As protein: CSVTGTQSYEQYF.

In its sample, this clonotype was seen many times. One end of the junction fails to match germline, which may point to a read error. This rearrangement joins TRBV5-1 to TRBJ2-1, with D uncertain. The CDR3 length is 11 residues. CDR1 is SGHRS, CDR2 YFSETQ, per germline. The CDR3 is CASSSNNEQFF. The CDR3 DNA follows: TGTGCCAGCAGCTCCAACAATGAGCAGTTCTTC.

This clonotype was recorded many times. This chain links TRBV29-1 with TRBJ2-7; D perhaps matches TRBD2 (6 bases). This CDR3 has 15 amino acids. With 3 bases removed from V and 5 bases from J, the gap between germline ends came to 20 bases. The germline V gene encodes CDR1 SQVTM and CDR2 ANQGSEA. This CDR3 reads CSVEMVGSGGNEQYF. The DNA for the CDR3 is TGCAGCGTTGAGATGGTCGGGAGCGGCGGGAACGAGCAGTACTTC.

The chain is built from TRBV11-3 and TRBJ2-5; D assignment may be TRBD1 or TRBD2 (5 bases each). V lost 6 bases, J lost 2 bases, and 16 bases lay in between. CDR1 and CDR2 from the germline V gene are SGHNT and YENEEA. CDR3 length: 15 residues. The CDR3 reads CASRGVMGSQETQYF. The CDR3 DNA is TGTGCCAGCAGGGGGGTGATGGGGTCTCAAGAGACCCAGTACTTC. The complete variable domain, with remaining parts taken from reference TRBV11-3 and TRBJ2-5, reads EAGVVQSPRYKIIEKKQPVAFWCNPISGHNTLYWYLQNLGQGPELLIRYENEEAVDDSQLPKDRFSAERLKGVDSTLKIQPAELGDSAVYLCASRGVMGSQETQYFGPGTRLLVL.

This clonotype was counted a few times. This chain links TRBV28 with TRBJ2-2; 14 bases fit TRBD2. The V gene end was trimmed by 5 bases and the J gene end by 4 bases; junction bases not matched to a gene: 9. This CDR3 is 18 amino acids long. Germline V lookup: CDR1 MDHEN, CDR2 SYDVKM. DNA of the CDR3: TGTGCCAGCAGTCCACTGGGACTAGCGGGAGCTGGCACCGGGGAGCTGTTTTTT. It is translated as CASSPLGLAGAGTGELFF.

Points on this clonotype: This clone may be a read error of a much larger clone one base away. V and J are TRBV29-1 and TRBJ2-1; 13 nucleotides agree with TRBD2. Germline V gives CDR1 SQVTM, CDR2 ANQGSEA. The CDR3 length is 16 residues. V lost 5 bases and J lost 0; bases outside the gene matches: 4. For the CDR3, the DNA is TGCAGCGTTTCCTGGACTAGCGGGAGCTCCTACAATGAGCAGTTCTTC. Translated, it gives CSVSWTSGSSYNEQFF.